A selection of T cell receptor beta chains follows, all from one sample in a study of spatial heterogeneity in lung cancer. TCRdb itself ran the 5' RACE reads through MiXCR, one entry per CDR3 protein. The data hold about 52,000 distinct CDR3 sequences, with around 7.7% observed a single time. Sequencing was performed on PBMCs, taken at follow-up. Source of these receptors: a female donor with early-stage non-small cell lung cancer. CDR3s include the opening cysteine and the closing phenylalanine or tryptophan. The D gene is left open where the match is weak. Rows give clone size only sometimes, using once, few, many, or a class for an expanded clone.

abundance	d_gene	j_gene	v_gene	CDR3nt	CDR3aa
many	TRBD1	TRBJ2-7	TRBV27	TGTGCCAGCAGTTACCAGGGGGCCTTGCCTCTTCCCTACGAGCAGTACTTC	CASSYQGALPLPYEQYF
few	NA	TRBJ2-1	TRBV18	TGTGCCAGCTCACCTCGTCAGAACAATGAGCAGTTCTTC	CASSPRQNNEQFF
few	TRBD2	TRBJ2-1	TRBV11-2	TGTGCCAGCAGCCGCCGCGGGGGGGCAGTCTACAATGAGCAGTTCTTC	CASSRRGGAVYNEQFF
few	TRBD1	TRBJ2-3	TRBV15	TGTGCCACCAGCAGAGATGGAAGTTACAGGGGCAGCACAGATACGCAGTATTTT	CATSRDGSYRGSTDTQYF
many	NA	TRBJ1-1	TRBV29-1	TGCAGCGTCATGACAGGCATGAACACTGAAGCTTTCTTT	CSVMTGMNTEAFF
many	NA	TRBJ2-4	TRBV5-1	TGCGCCAGCAGCCTTTCAGGGCAACCCAAAAACATTCAGTACTTC	CASSLSGQPKNIQYF
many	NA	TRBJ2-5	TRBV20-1	TGCAGTGCTAGAGATCGCCTGGATTCCCAAGAGACCCAGTACTTC	CSARDRLDSQETQYF
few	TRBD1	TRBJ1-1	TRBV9	TGTGCCAGCAGCGGGGACAGGGGAATTAACACTGAAGCTTTCTTT	CASSGDRGINTEAFF
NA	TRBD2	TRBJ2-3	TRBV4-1	TGCGCCAGCAGCCAAGACACAGCGGGAGGGGCAGATACGCAGTATTTT	CASSQDTAGGADTQYF
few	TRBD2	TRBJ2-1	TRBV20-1	TGCAGTGGAGCGGGGCGTGTAACATATGAGCAGTTCTTC	CSGAGRVTYEQFF
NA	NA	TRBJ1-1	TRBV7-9	TGTGCCAGCAGCTTAAAGTCGAACACTGAAGCTTTCTTT	CASSLKSNTEAFF
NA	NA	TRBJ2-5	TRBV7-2	TGTGCCAGCAGCTTAGAGCCGGGGGCCCAAGAGACCCAGTACTTC	CASSLEPGAQETQYF
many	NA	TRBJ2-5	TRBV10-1	TGCGCCAGCGCCAGGGGACCCGAAGAGACCCAGTACTTC	CASARGPEETQYF
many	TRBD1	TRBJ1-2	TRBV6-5	TGTGCCAGCAGCCCAATGACAGGGCCGTACTATGGCTACACCTTC	CASSPMTGPYYGYTF
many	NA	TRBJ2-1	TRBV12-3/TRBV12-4	TGTGCCAGCAGTCCCTCAGGCGTTCCGAGAGATGAGCAGTTCTTC	CASSPSGVPRDEQFF
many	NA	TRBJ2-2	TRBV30	TGTGCCTGGACGGGAAGCAACACCGGGGAGCTGTTTTTT	CAWTGSNTGELFF
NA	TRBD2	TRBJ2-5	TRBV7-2	TGTGCCAGCAGCCCGGGGGGGCCCTTGAGAGAGACCCAGTACTTC	CASSPGGPLRETQYF
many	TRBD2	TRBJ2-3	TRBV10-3	TGTGCCATCGATGCGGGATCAGCGGGGGGAGGCTACACAGATACGCAGTATTTT	CAIDAGSAGGGYTDTQYF
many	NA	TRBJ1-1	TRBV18	TGTGCCAGCTCGGCCATTACAGGGTTGAACACTGAAGCTTTCTTT	CASSAITGLNTEAFF
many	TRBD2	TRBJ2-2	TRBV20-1	TGCAGTGCTGCCGGGACTAGCTGGCCCGGGGAGCTGTTTTTT	CSAAGTSWPGELFF
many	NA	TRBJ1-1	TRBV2	TGTGCCAGCAGGATGGACAGAAACACTGAAGCTTTCTTT	CASRMDRNTEAFF
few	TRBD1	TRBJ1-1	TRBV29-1	TGCAGCGCCAAAGACAGGGTTTGGGACACTGAAGCTTTCTTT	CSAKDRVWDTEAFF
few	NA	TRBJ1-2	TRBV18	TGTGCCAGCTCACCAATGGCAGCGAATGGCTACACCTTC	CASSPMAANGYTF
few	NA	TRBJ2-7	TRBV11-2	TGTGCCAGCAGCTCCAGAAGAGAGCAGTACTTC	CASSSRREQYF
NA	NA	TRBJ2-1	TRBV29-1	TGCAGCGCTACGAGCCAAGGGAGCATCTACAATGAGCAGTTCTTC	CSATSQGSIYNEQFF
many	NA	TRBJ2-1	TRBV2	TGTGCCAGCAGTGAATATCTCGGCGAGCAGTTCTTC	CASSEYLGEQFF
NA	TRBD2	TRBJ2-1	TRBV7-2	TGTGCCAGCAGCCCCTCAGGGAGGGCCCCTTTTATACGGCGACGAAGGCAGTTCTTC	CASSPSGRAPFIRRRRQFF
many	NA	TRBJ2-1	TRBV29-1	TGCAGCGTTGCGAACCCGGGGGGCTCCGAGCGTGAGCAGTTCTTC	CSVANPGGSEREQFF
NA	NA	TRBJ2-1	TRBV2	TGTGCCAGCAGTGATAGGCTAGTCGTTCTTACTGAGCAGTTCTTC	CASSDRLVVLTEQFF
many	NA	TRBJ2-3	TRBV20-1	TGCAGTGCCGTGGGTTCAGCCGGAAAAGATACGCAGTATTTT	CSAVGSAGKDTQYF
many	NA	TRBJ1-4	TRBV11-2	TGTGCCAGCAGTCCGGTGGGCAGGGAGGAAGAAAAACTGTTTTTT	CASSPVGREEEKLFF
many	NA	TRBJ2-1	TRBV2	TGTGCCAGCAAGGGGGAGGCCACTAGGGCTAGTAGGAACAATGAGCAGTTCTTC	CASKGEATRASRNNEQFF
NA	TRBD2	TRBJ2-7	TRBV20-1	TGCAGTGCCAGAGGCGGACTAGACGGCGAGCAGTACTTC	CSARGGLDGEQYF
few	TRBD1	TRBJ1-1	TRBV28	TGTGCCAGCAGTTTGAGAGGGGGCCCCACTGAAGCTTTCTTT	CASSLRGGPTEAFF
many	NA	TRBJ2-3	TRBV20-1	TGCAGTGCTGCATCTCGTGGTCCTAGCACAGATACGCAGTATTTT	CSAASRGPSTDTQYF
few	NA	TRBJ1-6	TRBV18	TGTGCCAGCTCATCCAGACAGGATGATTCACCCCTCCACTTT	CASSSRQDDSPLHF
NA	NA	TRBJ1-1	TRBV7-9	TGTGCCAGCAGCTTTTCCGCGTCAGGGGTTTCGGCTGGTTTCTTT	CASSFSASGVSAGFF
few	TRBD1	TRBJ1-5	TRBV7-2	TGTGCCAGCAGCTTGGGACAGGGTGGGGATCAGCCCCAGCATTTT	CASSLGQGGDQPQHF
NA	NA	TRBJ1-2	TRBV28	TGTGCCAGCAGCCACAACACAGACTATGGCTACACCTTC	CASSHNTDYGYTF
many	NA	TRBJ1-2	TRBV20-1	TGCAGTGCGCTCCGACAAACCGACTATGGCTACACCTTC	CSALRQTDYGYTF
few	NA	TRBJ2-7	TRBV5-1	TGCGCCAGCAGCTTGGAGGGGTTCGAGCAGTACTTC	CASSLEGFEQYF
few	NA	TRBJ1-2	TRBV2	TGTGCCAGCAGTGAAGTGGGGGCAGGGAACTATGGCTACACCTTC	CASSEVGAGNYGYTF
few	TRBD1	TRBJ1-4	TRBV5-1	TGCGCCAGCAGCGCAGGGGGCAAGGTTAATGAAAAACTGTTTTTT	CASSAGGKVNEKLFF
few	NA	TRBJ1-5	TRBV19	TGTGCCAGTAGTATAGGGAGAGGGACGGACAATCAGCCCCAGCATTTT	CASSIGRGTDNQPQHF
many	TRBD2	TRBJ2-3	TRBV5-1	TGCGCCAGCAGACTAGCGGGGGAAACAGATACGCAGTATTTT	CASRLAGETDTQYF
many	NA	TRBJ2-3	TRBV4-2	TGTGCCAGCAGCCAAGGACTCGCTAGCACAGATACGCAGTATTTT	CASSQGLASTDTQYF
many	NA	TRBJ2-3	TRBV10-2	TGCGCCAGCAGTGAAGTAGTGGCTAGTAGGGGTGGAGATACGCAGTATTTT	CASSEVVASRGGDTQYF
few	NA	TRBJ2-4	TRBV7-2	TGTGCCAGCAGCTTGGGCGTACAGACCAGGGGAAACATTCAGTACTTC	CASSLGVQTRGNIQYF
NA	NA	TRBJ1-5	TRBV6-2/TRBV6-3	TGTGCCAGCAGTTCACAGAGCAATCAGCCCCAGCATTTT	CASSSQSNQPQHF
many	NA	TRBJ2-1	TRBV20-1	TGCAGTGCTAACAGGAATACCTACAATGAGCAGTTCTTC	CSANRNTYNEQFF
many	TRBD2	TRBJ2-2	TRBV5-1	TGCGCCAGCAGCCCTGGACTAGCGGGCCTGTACACCGGGGAGCTGTTTTTT	CASSPGLAGLYTGELFF
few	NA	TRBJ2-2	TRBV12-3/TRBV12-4	TGTGCCAGCAGTTCCGGGACCGTTACCGGGGAGCTGTTTTTT	CASSSGTVTGELFF
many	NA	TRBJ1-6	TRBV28	TGTGCCAGCAGTTCCCAGGTTTCACCCCTCCACTTT	CASSSQVSPLHF
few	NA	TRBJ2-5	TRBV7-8	TGTGCCAGCAGCTTAGCACTAGTTGGGACCCAGTACTTC	CASSLALVGTQYF
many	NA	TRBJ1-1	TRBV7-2	TGTGCCAGCAGTACAAGGCGCTCCGGGGGGTCCGGTCGAGCTTTCTTT	CASSTRRSGGSGRAFF